The rows below give T cell receptor beta chains drawn from one sample of a study of PD-1 blockade in classical Hodgkin lymphoma. Data came from immunoSEQ multiplex PCR; TCRdb stores just in-frame clones and leaves some out. The sample has 10,000 to 15,000 clones; around 85% are singletons. Sequenced here: peripheral blood mononuclear cells (PBMCs), sampled at baseline. The receptor set was obtained from a human donor with classical Hodgkin lymphoma. Both conserved end residues are part of each CDR3. A D gene is named only where the DNA matches it firmly. Size tells how often a clone was seen (once, few, many) or the class of an expanded clone, and some rows leave it out.

J gene	V gene	D gene	clone size	CDR3 DNA	CDR3 protein
TRBJ2-7	TRBV27	.	.	TGTGCCAGCAGTTCAGGGTGGGGGAGCGAGCAGTACTTC	CASSSGWGSEQYF
TRBJ2-1	TRBV2	TRBD2	.	TGTGCCAGCAATCTAGCGGGAGTGAGGGATGAGCAGTTCTTC	CASNLAGVRDEQFF
TRBJ1-1	TRBV19	.	few	TGTGCCAGTAGCATACAGGGCTGGAACACTGAAGCTTTCTTT	CASSIQGWNTEAFF
TRBJ2-5	TRBV30	.	few	TGTGCCTGGAGTACCGGAGAGACCCAGTACTTC	CAWSTGETQYF
TRBJ2-4	TRBV19	.	.	TGTGCCAGTAGTCTCCCAGGGGCGACCAAAAACATTCAGTACTTC	CASSLPGATKNIQYF
TRBJ2-4	TRBV4-1	.	.	TGCGCCAGCAGCCGCCGACAGGTTATCGACATTCAGTACTTC	CASSRRQVIDIQYF
TRBJ1-5	TRBV28	TRBD1	once	TGTGCCAGCAGGTCCCGGGACAGGGGGGGTCAGCCCCAGCATTTT	CASRSRDRGGQPQHF
TRBJ2-4	TRBV6-1	TRBD2	.	TGTGCCAGCAGTGAAAGAGCGGGAGTCGTTCTCATTCAGTACTTC	CASSERAGVVLIQYF
TRBJ2-3	TRBV6-1	.	.	TGTGCCAGCAGTGTCCTCCCTAGCTCCAGCACAGATACGCAGTATTTT	CASSVLPSSSTDTQYF
TRBJ1-1	TRBV6-1	.	few	TGTGCCAGCAGTAGACCTGGGGATGGCACTGAAGCTTTCTTT	CASSRPGDGTEAFF
TRBJ2-1	TRBV21-1	.	.	TGTGCCAGCAGCATACCGGGACTTCGCAATGAGCAGTTCTTC	CASSIPGLRNEQFF
TRBJ2-7	TRBV7-9	TRBD1	few	TGTGCCAGCAGGTGGGGACAGGCCTACGAGCAGTACTTC	CASRWGQAYEQYF
TRBJ2-1	TRBV29-1	TRBD1	.	TGCAGCGTTGTCCGGGACAGTGTCTACAATGAGCAGTTCTTC	CSVVRDSVYNEQFF
TRBJ2-1	TRBV5-4	TRBD2	.	TGTGCCAGCAGCTTGGAGGGTAGCGGGGTATCCTACAATGAGCAGTTCTTC	CASSLEGSGVSYNEQFF
TRBJ2-4	TRBV7-2	.	.	TGTGCCAGCAGCTCCGGGACTCACATTCAGTACTTC	CASSSGTHIQYF
TRBJ1-2	TRBV27	.	.	TGTGCCAGCAGAAGAAGTTTAGCCTATGGCTACACCTTC	CASRRSLAYGYTF
TRBJ1-1	TRBV19	.	.	TGTGCCAGTAGTATAGCTCGGGGGACTGAAGCTTTCTTT	CASSIARGTEAFF
TRBJ2-1	TRBV5-5	.	.	TGTGCCAGCAGCTTGGGGGCGGTAAACAATGAGCAGTTCTTC	CASSLGAVNNEQFF
TRBJ1-1	TRBV7-2	TRBD1	.	TGTGCCAGCAGCTCCTCGGGACAGGGGGCCCGAACTGAAGCTTTCTTT	CASSSSGQGARTEAFF